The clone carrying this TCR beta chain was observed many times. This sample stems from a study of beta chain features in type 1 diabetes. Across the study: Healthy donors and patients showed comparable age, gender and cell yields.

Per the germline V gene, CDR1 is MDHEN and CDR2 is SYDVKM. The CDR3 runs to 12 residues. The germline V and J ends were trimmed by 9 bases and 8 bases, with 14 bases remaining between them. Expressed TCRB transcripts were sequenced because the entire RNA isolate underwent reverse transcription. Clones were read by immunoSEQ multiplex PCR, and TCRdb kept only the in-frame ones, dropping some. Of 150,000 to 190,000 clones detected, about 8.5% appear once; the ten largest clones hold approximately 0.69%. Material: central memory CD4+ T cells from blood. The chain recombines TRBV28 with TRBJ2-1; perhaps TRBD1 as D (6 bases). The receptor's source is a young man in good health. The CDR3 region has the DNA TGTGCCAGTACGGACAGTCAAGATGAGCAGTTCTTC. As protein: CASTDSQDEQFF.